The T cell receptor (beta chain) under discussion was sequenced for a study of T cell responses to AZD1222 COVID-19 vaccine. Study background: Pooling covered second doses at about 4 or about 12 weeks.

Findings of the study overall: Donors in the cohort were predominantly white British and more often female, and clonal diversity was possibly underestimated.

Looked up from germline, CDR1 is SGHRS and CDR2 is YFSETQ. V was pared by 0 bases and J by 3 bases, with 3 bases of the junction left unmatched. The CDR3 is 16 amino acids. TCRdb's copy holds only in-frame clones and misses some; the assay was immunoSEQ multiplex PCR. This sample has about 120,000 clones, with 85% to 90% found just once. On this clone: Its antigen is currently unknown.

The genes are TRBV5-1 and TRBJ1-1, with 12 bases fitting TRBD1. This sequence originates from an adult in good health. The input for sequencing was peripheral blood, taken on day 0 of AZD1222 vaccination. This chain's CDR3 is CASSLDGTGGYTEAFF. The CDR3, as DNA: TGCGCCAGCAGCTTGGACGGGACAGGGGGCTACACTGAAGCTTTCTTT.